These 12 T cell receptor beta chains originate from one sample sequenced in a study of T cells in Graves' hyperthyroidism and ophthalmopathy (dated by TCRdb to about 2019). The method was multiplex PCR. The sample was run on an Illumina HiSeq 2000. The TCR beta CDR3 regions were amplified from RNA transcripts. For the first round of RT-PCR on the TCR CDR3, the HTBI primer set was used together with the Qiagen OneStep RT-PCR kit. In TCRdb, the public reads were trimmed at Q25 with fastp and aligned with MiXCR, with productive beta chains retained. When rows share a CDR3 protein, they turn into one entry using the most common DNA and genes. In this sample the table shows 450,000 to 700,000 distinct CDR3 sequences, roughly 46% of which occur a single time. Clones ranked in the top ten supply 15% to 20% of the sample. The sequenced material came from peripheral blood or thyroid tissue (not recorded which). Receptor source: an adult woman with Graves' disease, either hyperthyroidism or ophthalmopathy (not recorded which).

This clonotype was detected only once. The chain combines TRBV20-1 with TRBJ1-4, with D unclear. This CDR3 comprises 15 residues. V was clipped by 0 bases and J by 0 bases, with 8 bases between them. CDR1 and CDR2 (germline): DFQATT, SNEGSKA (reference sequence). DNA for the CDR3: TGCAGTGCTAGAGATCGAACTGCAACTAATGAAAAACTGTTTTTT. Protein: CSARDRTATNEKLFF.

This clonotype was recorded many times. The chain employs TRBV6-1 and TRBJ2-7, with 11 positions matching TRBD1. Germline V CDR1 and CDR2: MNHNS, SASEGT. CDR3 size: 15 residues. V shed 10 bases and J 1 base; nucleotides not matched to a gene: 9. The CDR3 bases are TGTGCCATCTTAGGGACAGGGGGATCTTCCTACGAGCAGTACTTC. This codes for CAILGTGGSSYEQYF.

This clonotype has ten or more counts. CDR3 DNA sequence: TGTGCCAGCAGCTTAGTCGGGGTTTGGGGCTACACCTTC. This encodes CASSLVGVWGYTF. J is TRBJ1-2 and V is TRBV13, with unresolved D. This CDR3 has 13 amino acids. V was cut by 1 base and J by 8 bases, with 11 bases left in between. CDR1 and CDR2 (germline): PRHDT, FYEKMQ (reference sequence).

This clonotype was recorded at least ten times. Mismatch with germline at one junction end may stem from a read error. V usage is TRBV7-8 and J usage is TRBJ1-2; TRBD1 is a possible D gene (5 bases). Germline V CDR1 and CDR2: SGHVS, FQNEAQ. The CDR3 runs 13 residues. The CDR3 sequence: CASSLGFGGRFLF. For the CDR3, the DNA is TGTGCCAGCAGCTTAGGGTTTGGGGGACGATTCCTTTTC.

This clonotype was seen many times. The V and J genes are TRBV20-1 and TRBJ1-5, with D perhaps TRBD1 (5 bases). The germline V gene has CDR1 DFQATT and CDR2 SNEGSKA (reference sequence). Trimming pared 5 bases from V and 0 bases from J, leaving 8 bases between. The CDR3 totals 13 residues. In DNA form, the CDR3 reads TGCAGTGCTGCGACAGATAGCAATCAGCCCCAGCATTTT. This codes for CSAATDSNQPQHF.

The chain joins TRBV25-1 to TRBJ1-2; tentatively, D is TRBD1 (5 bases). The V and J ends lost 3 bases and 3 bases respectively, with 20 bases between them. Germline lookup yields CDR1 MGHDK and CDR2 SYGVNS. The CDR3 is made up of 17 amino acids. The CDR3: CASSDDRFFLPYYGYTF. The DNA of the CDR3 is TGTGCCAGCAGTGACGACAGATTTTTCCTTCCGTACTATGGCTACACCTTC.

As to this clonotype: This may be a read error: a much more frequent sequence differs by one nucleotide. This rearrangement joins TRBV20-1 to TRBJ1-5; no clear D gene. Germline-derived CDR1 and CDR2 are DFQATT and SNEGSKA (reference sequence). The CDR3 contains 17 residues. Trimming removed 4 bases at V and 2 bases at J, with 21 bases between. The CDR3 loop reads CSAKESEFRTGNQPQHF. The DNA for the CDR3 is TGCAGTGCTAAAGAAAGTGAGTTCAGGACCGGCAATCAGCCCCAGCATTTT.

The chain is built from TRBV2 and TRBJ2-5, with D maybe TRBD2 (7 bases). V shed 7 bases and J shed 4 bases, with 16 bases lying between them. Germline CDR1 SNHLY, CDR2 FYNNEI. CDR3 length: 14 residues. The CDR3 nucleotides read TGTGCCAGCAATGCGGGGGCGAGCCGAGAGACCCAGTACTTC. Protein: CASNAGASRETQYF.

V and J are TRBV12-3 or TRBV12-4 and TRBJ1-6; D call uncertain. The CDR3 covers 13 residues. V lost 8 bases to trimming and J lost 10 bases, with 15 bases between them. CDR3 coding DNA: TGTGCCAGCGCCCCGGGGTTGGCGTCACCCCTCCACTTT. Protein product: CASAPGLASPLHF.

This clonotype was observed at least ten times. The V and J genes are TRBV19 and TRBJ1-5; D possibly corresponds to TRBD1 (5 bases). The CDR3 is 15 amino acids. V gave up 6 bases and J gave up 2 bases, with 14 bases separating them. Looked up from germline, CDR1 is LNHDA and CDR2 is SQIVND (reference sequence). CDR3 in DNA: TGTGCCAGTAGGGGTTGGGGGGGTGGCAATCAGCCCCAGCATTTT. Its translation is CASRGWGGGNQPQHF.

The table lists this clonotype with many counts. The chain recombines TRBV20-1 with TRBJ1-5; 8 bases fit TRBD1. Germline CDR1 reads DFQATT; CDR2 reads SNEGSKA (reference sequence). Trimming removed 2 bases from V and 6 bases from J; junction bases left unmatched: 9. This CDR3 is built from 15 residues. Here the CDR3 reads CSARRQGAVSQPQHF. The CDR3 bases are TGCAGTGCTAGAAGGCAGGGGGCGGTGAGTCAGCCCCAGCATTTT.

This clonotype was observed at least ten times. The chain uses TRBV19 and TRBJ2-2; D possibly corresponds to TRBD1 (5 bases). This CDR3 is 15 amino acids long. The V end lost 3 bases, the J end lost 5 bases, and 13 bases lay between the germline ends. Germline V lookup: CDR1 LNHDA, CDR2 SQIVND (reference sequence). CDR3 residues: CASSIPRVQTGELFF. The CDR3 DNA reads as TGTGCCAGTAGTATCCCCAGGGTTCAGACCGGGGAGCTGTTTTTT.